This T cell receptor (beta chain) is from a study of blood T cell repertoires in COVID-19. As for the study in general: Sites across the United States, Italy and Spain contributed samples from acute and convalescent COVID-19. T cells, B-cell-depleted T cells, or PBMCs supplied cDNA or gDNA.

In the authors' methods: Amplifying reference gene primers gave estimates of nucleated cell counts. Only in-frame clones appear in the TCRdb table, and some are missing; sequencing was by immunoSEQ multiplex PCR. The V and J calls and clone size were taken over from that table, and D and trimming were inferred from the DNA. Here the sample spans 100,000 to 150,000 clones, about 91% being singletons. In germline, CDR1 is SGDLS, CDR2 YYNGEE. The CDR3 is made up of 13 amino acids. Between the trimmed V and J ends, which lost 2 bases and 5 bases, there was a span of 10 bases. The source of this sequence is a woman in her fifties or sixties with active or convalescent COVID-19. This chain uses TRBV9 with TRBJ2-5; D may be TRBD1 (5 bases). Sample: peripheral blood. DNA for the CDR3: TGTGCCAGCAGCGTCGGCAGGGCGGAGACCCAGTACTTC. Encoded protein: CASSVGRAETQYF.